This record concerns one T cell receptor beta chain sequence. These data are taken from a study of blood T cell repertoires in COVID-19. Some clones are missing from TCRdb's copy, which holds only in-frame ones; the method was immunoSEQ multiplex PCR. The table includes 200,000 to 300,000 clones, over 70% detected once. CDR1 and CDR2 (germline): SQVTM, ANQGSEA. V shed 5 bases and J 4 bases; nucleotides not matched to a gene: 8. This CDR3 comprises 14 residues. This chain links TRBV29-1 with TRBJ1-1; TRBD1 agrees at 9 bases. The receptor was derived from a woman at least 80 years old with acute or convalescent COVID-19. The sample was peripheral blood. The CDR3 here is CSVPPGQGPTEAFF. In DNA form, the CDR3 reads TGCAGCGTTCCCCCGGGACAGGGTCCCACTGAAGCTTTCTTT.